This paragraph reports one T cell receptor beta chain. No antigen is known for it. The CDR3 has 20 amino acids. The source of the sample is a study of cytomegalovirus exposure and HLA in healthy donors. Broader study findings: Links to common viral pathogens appeared, in a later analysis, for several of the most significant clusters.

Primers: 60 Vbeta forward and 13 Jbeta reverse. Sequenced by immunoSEQ multiplex PCR; TCRdb stores in-frame clones only, minus some. Recorded for this sample: approximately 130,000 clones. The chain employs TRBV21-1 and TRBJ1-2. TRBV21-1 is listed as a pseudogene. Source material: PBMCs. The receptor was derived from an older woman in good health and CMV-seronegative. CDR3 DNA: TGTGCCAGCAGCAAAAAATCCCCCCGACGGGGTTTGGAGGGTTTCTATGGCTACACCTTC. This gives the protein CASSKKSPRRGLEGFYGYTF.